These T cell receptor beta chains were read from a single sample in a study of T-cell memory formation after mild COVID-19. TCRdb independently ran MiXCR on the 5' RACE reads; one entry per CDR3 protein. The table includes hundreds of thousands of distinct CDR3 sequences, roughly 8.2% detected once. What was sequenced was PBMCs or a T cell subset sorted from them (not recorded which). These receptors were taken from a man between 18 and 29 years old who had mild COVID-19 (a few samples of this study predate the infection). Cell type and time point are not known. Each CDR3 is given with its conserved first and last residue. A D gene is named only where the DNA matches it firmly. Expanded clones get a size class; other rows say once, few or many, or leave the size out.

TRBV7-2	few	TRBJ2-5	TRBD2	TGTGCCAGCAGCTTGTGGCGGGGGGCCCAAGAGACCCAGTACTTC	CASSLWRGAQETQYF
TRBV29-1	once	TRBJ2-7	-	TGCAGCGTTGTCGAGACAGGTTCCTACGAGCAGTACTTC	CSVVETGSYEQYF
TRBV20-1	few	TRBJ2-1	TRBD2	TGCAGTGCTGGTGAGCGGGAGTCCTACAATGAGCAGTTCTTC	CSAGERESYNEQFF
TRBV5-5	few	TRBJ1-2	-	TGTGCCAGCAGCACGGGGACTGAATATAACTATGGCTACACCTTC	CASSTGTEYNYGYTF
TRBV11-2	few	TRBJ2-2	-	TGTGCCAGCAGCGCGGACAGCACCGGGGAGCTGTTTTTT	CASSADSTGELFF
TRBV5-4	many	TRBJ1-1	-	TGTGCCAGCAGGCGCATAGGGGGACAAAAGAACACTGAAGCTTTCTTT	CASRRIGGQKNTEAFF
TRBV6-5	few	TRBJ1-4	TRBD1	TGTGCCAGCACCAGACAGGGGCGTAATGAAAAACTGTTTTTT	CASTRQGRNEKLFF
TRBV4-2	few	TRBJ1-1	-	TGTGCCAGCAGCCAAGTACAGCGTACAATGAACACTGAAGCTTTCTTT	CASSQVQRTMNTEAFF
TRBV7-6	few	TRBJ1-2	-	TGTGCCAGCAGCGAATCTGGGGGGGCAAATGGCTACACCTTC	CASSESGGANGYTF
TRBV28	few	TRBJ2-5	TRBD1	TGTGCCAGCAGTGTTACAGGGGTGGAGACCCAGTACTTC	CASSVTGVETQYF
TRBV7-2	few	TRBJ2-3	-	TGTGCCAGCAGCTTAATGGGGGTAGATACGCAGTATTTT	CASSLMGVDTQYF
TRBV19	-	TRBJ1-5	-	TGTGCCAGTAGTGATTTTCCTTATAGCAATCAGCCCCAGCATTTT	CASSDFPYSNQPQHF
TRBV19	-	TRBJ2-2	TRBD1	TGTGCCAGTAGTATAGATGCTCCCACAGGGGGCTCCACCGGGGAGCTGTTTTTT	CASSIDAPTGGSTGELFF
TRBV25-1	-	TRBJ2-7	-	TGTGCCAGCAGTGAATACAGGGTCGACGAGCAGTACTTC	CASSEYRVDEQYF
TRBV6-6	-	TRBJ1-2	-	TGTGCCAGCATCTCGTCACGGGACGGCTACACCTTC	CASISSRDGYTF
TRBV7-2	-	TRBJ1-5	-	TGTGCCAGCAGCTCCGGCTATCCAGGGGGCAATCAGCCCCAGCATTTT	CASSSGYPGGNQPQHF
TRBV7-9	few	TRBJ1-3	-	TGTGCCAGCAGCTCGATTACAGGCAACAAAGGAAACACCATATATTTT	CASSSITGNKGNTIYF
TRBV20-1	few	TRBJ2-5	-	TGCAGTGCTCTCCGAGGTTACCGAGAGACCCAGTACTTC	CSALRGYRETQYF
TRBV3-1	-	TRBJ2-7	-	TGTGCCAGCAGCCAAGATTTACTAGCTGGCGAGCAGTACTTC	CASSQDLLAGEQYF
TRBV3-1	many	TRBJ2-2	TRBD2	TGTGCCAGCAGCCAGGGAGGGCCCAGGAACGGGGAGCTGTTTTTT	CASSQGGPRNGELFF
TRBV12-3/TRBV12-4	few	TRBJ2-1	TRBD2	TGTGCCAGCAGACCCGGGACTAGCGGATCCAATGAGCAGTTCTTC	CASRPGTSGSNEQFF
TRBV24-1	few	TRBJ1-1	TRBD1	TGTGCCACCAGTGCCGCCGGGACAGAGAACACTGAAGCTTTCTTT	CATSAAGTENTEAFF
TRBV7-9	-	TRBJ1-3	-	TGTGCCAGCAGCTTAACGGGGCTCCCAAACACCATATATTTT	CASSLTGLPNTIYF
TRBV25-1	-	TRBJ2-5	-	TGTGCCAGCAGTGAATACCCTGCGGCTCGCCAAGAGACCCAGTACTTC	CASSEYPAARQETQYF
TRBV7-9	few	TRBJ2-7	-	TGTGCCAGCAGCAATTCGACGGTTGCCAAATACGAGCAGTACTTC	CASSNSTVAKYEQYF
TRBV5-1	many	TRBJ2-5	-	TGCGCCAGCAGCTTGGGACAGGTTATCCAAGAGACCCAGTACTTC	CASSLGQVIQETQYF
TRBV6-2/TRBV6-3	-	TRBJ2-7	-	TGTGCCAGCACCCCGACAGGGAGGTACGAGCAGTACTTC	CASTPTGRYEQYF
TRBV5-6	-	TRBJ2-2	-	TGTGCCAGCAGCGTCGGACCTGTCCTCGGGGAGCTGTTTTTT	CASSVGPVLGELFF
TRBV10-3	few	TRBJ2-5	TRBD2	TGTGCCATCAGTGAGTCGAGGTCTAGCGGGGGTCGGGAGACCCAGTACTTC	CAISESRSSGGRETQYF
TRBV5-6	many	TRBJ1-2	-	TGTGCCAGCAGCTTTTCAGGGGCCCTCTATGGGTATGGCTACACCTTC	CASSFSGALYGYGYTF
TRBV5-1	-	TRBJ2-5	TRBD1	TGCGCCAGCAGCTTGGTCGGGACAGGGGGTGAGACCGAGTACTTC	CASSLVGTGGETEYF
TRBV7-9	few	TRBJ2-7	-	TGTGCCAGCAGCTTAGCGCGGACTGAACGAACCTACGAGCAGTACTTC	CASSLARTERTYEQYF
TRBV5-4	-	TRBJ2-7	-	TGTGCCAGCAGCTTGCAGGGGTTCAGCGAGCAGTACTTC	CASSLQGFSEQYF
TRBV7-9	many	TRBJ1-1	-	TGTGCCAGCAGCTTATTATCTCAGCTAGAAGCTTTCTTT	CASSLLSQLEAFF
TRBV5-5	-	TRBJ1-4	-	TGTGCCAGCAGCTTTGGACAGCCTGGGGCTAATGAAAAACTGTTTTTT	CASSFGQPGANEKLFF
TRBV24-1	-	TRBJ2-5	-	TGTGCCACCAGTGTGGGGGGACAGCAAGAGACCCAGTACTTC	CATSVGGQQETQYF
TRBV3-1	few	TRBJ1-3	-	TGTGCCAGCAGGACAGGTACAGCCGGAAACACCATATATTTT	CASRTGTAGNTIYF
TRBV4-3	few	TRBJ2-3	TRBD1	TGCGCCAGCAGCCAAGATCTAGCAGGGGGTGCTGATACGCAGTATTTT	CASSQDLAGGADTQYF
TRBV5-5	few	TRBJ2-2	-	TGTGCCAGCAGCTTGGGGACGGGACGGTGGTTCACCGGGGAGCTGTTTTTT	CASSLGTGRWFTGELFF
TRBV11-2	many	TRBJ2-7	-	TGTGCCAGCAGCTTAGGGACGAGCGTTCTTGCTCTGTACGAGCAGTACTTC	CASSLGTSVLALYEQYF
TRBV20-1	few	TRBJ1-1	TRBD1	TGCAGTGCTACGAGGGGGCTGAGGAACACTGAAGCTTTCTTT	CSATRGLRNTEAFF
TRBV27	few	TRBJ1-5	TRBD1	TGTGCCAGCAGTTCGTTCGCAGGGGGGAGCAATCAGCCCCAGCATTTT	CASSSFAGGSNQPQHF
TRBV3-1	many	TRBJ1-3	-	TGTGCCAGCAGCCAAGGGACCCGGTCTGGAAACACCATATATTTT	CASSQGTRSGNTIYF
TRBV6-4	-	TRBJ2-1	-	TGTGCCAGCAGTGACAGGCTACACAATGAGCAGTTCTTC	CASSDRLHNEQFF
TRBV9	-	TRBJ2-2	-	TGTGCCAGCAGCTTCCGAAAGACAGATCCGAACACCGGGGAGCTGTTTTTT	CASSFRKTDPNTGELFF
TRBV5-1	few	TRBJ1-1	-	TGCGCCAGCAACTTCGAGGGGAGAAGCGGTGAAGCTTTCTTT	CASNFEGRSGEAFF
TRBV7-2	few	TRBJ1-2	-	TGTGCCAGCAGCCCTACCCGGACAGCGGGGGGCTACACCTTC	CASSPTRTAGGYTF
TRBV7-3	few	TRBJ2-1	-	TGTGCCAGCAGCGTAAGAGGTTCGCCGTCGAATGAGCAGTTCTTC	CASSVRGSPSNEQFF
TRBV5-1	-	TRBJ1-1	TRBD1	TGCGCCAGCAGCTTAAAACCAGACTGGACAGGGAGGACCACTGAAGCTTTCTTT	CASSLKPDWTGRTTEAFF
TRBV20-1	few	TRBJ2-2	-	TGCAGTGCTAGGAACAAGAGGAGGGAAAACACCGGGGAGCTGTTTTTT	CSARNKRRENTGELFF
TRBV19	few	TRBJ2-6	-	TGTGCCAGTAGTATTGAGGGAAGTGGGGCCAACGTCCTGACTTTC	CASSIEGSGANVLTF
TRBV7-6	few	TRBJ1-6	-	TGTGCCAGCAGCTTAGAAGGGGGACGCAGGGACTATTCACCCCTCCACTTT	CASSLEGGRRDYSPLHF
TRBV5-1	-	TRBJ2-5	TRBD1	TGCGCCAGCAGGTGGACAGGGATAGGGGAGACCCAGTACTTC	CASRWTGIGETQYF